The 20 T cell receptor beta chains given below trace back to one sample, sequenced in a study of blood T cell repertoires in COVID-19. The repertoire was sequenced with immunoSEQ multiplex PCR; TCRdb's copy has only in-frame clones and lacks some. The table records roughly 170,000 clones, roughly 70% of them present only once. The sequenced material came from peripheral blood. The receptors come from a woman older than 75 with acute or convalescent COVID-19.

This chain links TRBV19 with TRBJ2-1, with 14 bases that match TRBD2. There are 17 residues in the CDR3. Germline-derived CDR1 and CDR2 are LNHDA and SQIVND (reference sequence). Trimming took 6 bases from V and 4 from J; bases not matched to a gene: 8. This CDR3 reads CASSGPGLAGEYNEQFF. CDR3 nucleotide sequence: TGTGCCAGTAGCGGACCGGGACTAGCGGGAGAATACAATGAGCAGTTCTTC.

V and J are TRBV7-9 and TRBJ1-1; D gene unclear. This CDR3 spans 16 amino acids. CDR1 SEHNR and CDR2 FQNEAQ come from the germline V gene (reference sequence). V gave up 5 bases and J gave up 2 bases, with 18 bases separating them. The chain's CDR3 is CASSPRAAAVNTEAFF. The CDR3 DNA reads TGTGCCAGCAGCCCTCGTGCGGCAGCGGTTAACACTGAAGCTTTCTTT.

The chain couples TRBV27 to TRBJ1-5, with 8 bases aligning to TRBD1. The germline gives CDR1 MNHEY, CDR2 SMNVEV (reference sequence). The CDR3 extends over 13 amino acids. The V segment lost 5 bases and the J segment 7 bases; nucleotides outside the gene matches: 4. Here the CDR3 reads CASSRTGYQPQHF. The CDR3 DNA reads as TGTGCCAGCAGTCGGACAGGGTACCAGCCCCAGCATTTT.

Only one count was recorded for this clone. The chain recombines TRBV28 with TRBJ1-2, with a tentative D call TRBD1 (5 bases). Deletions cut 10 bases from V and 11 bases from J, with 14 bases between. Germline assignment: CDR1 MDHEN and CDR2 SYDVKM. The CDR3 is made up of 10 amino acids. CDR3 in DNA: TGTGCCACGGGGAGGGGAGGATACACCTTC. This codes for CATGRGGYTF.

The genes are TRBV28 and TRBJ2-7; 9 positions match TRBD2. CDR3 size: 15 residues. CDR1 and CDR2 from the germline V gene are MDHEN and SYDVKM. Trimming cost V 4 bases and J 2 bases; bases outside gene matches: 6. CDR3 loop: CASSYPGTSPYEQYF. CDR3 nucleotides: TGTGCCAGCAGTTACCCCGGGACTAGCCCCTACGAGCAGTACTTC.

CDR3 in DNA: TGTGCCAGCAGTTTACAGCCCAGGGTTGGTGAAGCTTTCTTT. It encodes CASSLQPRVGEAFF. V usage is TRBV27 and J usage is TRBJ1-1, with D perhaps TRBD1 (5 bases). The CDR3 is 14 residues long. With 2 bases removed from V and 7 bases from J, the gap between germline ends came to 14 bases. The V gene's germline CDR1 is MNHEY and CDR2 SMNVEV (reference sequence).

This clone came up many times. For the CDR3, the DNA is TGTGCCAGCAGCCCCCTTACTAGCGGCCGGCTTTGGAATGAGCAGTTCTTC. Translating it yields CASSPLTSGRLWNEQFF. The genes are TRBV7-6 and TRBJ2-1; 8 bases fit TRBD2. The CDR3 contains 17 residues. The junction had 16 bases not matched to a gene; V was cut back by 5 bases and J by 7 bases. Germline V gene data show CDR1 as SGHVS and CDR2 as FNYEAQ.

The chain is built from TRBV10-2 and TRBJ2-3; 8 positions agree with TRBD2. CDR1 and CDR2 (germline): WSHSY, SAAADI. There are 14 residues in the CDR3. Losses at the gene ends were 6 bases for V and 8 bases for J; bases not matched to a gene: 10. As DNA, the CDR3 is TGCGCCAGCAGCCCTACTAGCGGAGAGGGTACGCAGTATTTT. It specifies CASSPTSGEGTQYF.

The J gene is TRBJ2-6, the V gene TRBV19, with 9 bases aligning to TRBD1. Per germline, CDR1 LNHDA and CDR2 SQIVND (reference sequence). The CDR3 runs 18 residues. V was pared by 4 bases and J by 2 bases, with 9 bases of the junction left unmatched. The chain's CDR3 is CASSTDRGEVTGANVLTF. CDR3 sequence (DNA): TGTGCCAGTAGTACGGACAGGGGCGAAGTGACTGGGGCCAACGTCCTGACTTTC.

This chain connects TRBV28 to TRBJ2-7; D may be TRBD1 (6 bases). V dropped 6 bases and J dropped 2 bases, with 14 bases sitting between them. This CDR3 region has 14 residues. Germline V gene lookup returns CDR1 MDHEN and CDR2 SYDVKM. CDR3 nucleotides: TGTGCCAGCAGCTCGCTAGAGGGGGCCTACGAGCAGTACTTC. It specifies CASSSLEGAYEQYF.

The rearrangement joins TRBV27 to TRBJ2-7; 7 nucleotides align to TRBD1. Germline loops: CDR1 MNHEY, CDR2 SMNVEV (reference sequence). J gave up 2 bases and V 4 bases, and 5 bases lay outside the gene matches. The CDR3 is 14 amino acids. CDR3 in amino acids: CASSSRDRAYEQYF. CDR3 DNA sequence: TGTGCCAGCAGTTCCAGGGACAGAGCCTACGAGCAGTACTTC.

This chain uses TRBV11-3 with TRBJ2-2, with 8 bases aligning to TRBD2. Germline CDR1 SGHNT, CDR2 YENEEA. V dropped 4 bases and J dropped 3; count of bases not matched to a gene: 10. CDR3 length: 17 residues. CDR3 nucleotide sequence: TGTGCCAGCAGCTCAACTGTTAGCGGGGAATACACCGGGGAGCTGTTTTTT. Its translation: CASSSTVSGEYTGELFF. The full variable domain, with the rest looked up from reference TRBV11-3 and TRBJ2-2, is EAGVVQSPRYKIIEKKQPVAFWCNPISGHNTLYWYLQNLGQGPELLIRYENEEAVDDSQLPKDRFSAERLKGVDSTLKIQPAELGDSAVYLCASSSTVSGEYTGELFFGEGSRLTVL.

This chain uses TRBV28 with TRBJ2-7; 10 nucleotides line up with TRBD1. V was clipped by 5 bases and J by 5 bases; unmatched bases: 12. Per the germline V gene, CDR1 is MDHEN and CDR2 is SYDVKM. The CDR3 consists of 16 residues. CDR3 amino acids: CASSPLSGTGVDEQYF. In nucleotides, the CDR3 is TGTGCCAGCAGTCCACTTTCCGGGACAGGGGTGGACGAGCAGTACTTC.

The chain is built from TRBV14 and TRBJ1-1; TRBD1 aligns across 7 bases. The germline V gene encodes CDR1 SGHDN and CDR2 FVKESK. Trimming at V came to 4 bases and at J to 4 bases, leaving 3 bases not matched to a gene. CDR3 length: 13 amino acids. CDR3 DNA sequence: TGTGCCAGCAGCCGACAGGGAGGCACTGAAGCTTTCTTT. It specifies CASSRQGGTEAFF.

The V call is TRBV18, the J call TRBJ2-3; TRBD1 agrees at 8 bases. CDR1 and CDR2 (germline): KGHSH, LQKENI. The CDR3 totals 13 residues. The V and J ends lost 6 bases and 4 bases, in that order; junction bases with no gene match: 3. The CDR3 nucleotides read TGTGCCAGCTCGGACAGGGCGGCAGATACGCAGTATTTT. It is translated as CASSDRAADTQYF.

The chain has TRBV29-1 and TRBJ2-2; D possibly corresponds to TRBD1 (7 bases). The CDR3 is 15 residues long. Germline loops: CDR1 SQVTM, CDR2 ANQGSEA. Trimming removed 4 bases from V and 6 bases from J, with 18 bases in between. This CDR3 is CSVGRGTGDAGELFF. The CDR3 DNA follows: TGCAGCGTTGGGAGGGGTACAGGGGACGCCGGGGAGCTGTTTTTT.

The chain links TRBV11-2 to TRBJ2-5; the match to TRBD2 covers 10 bases. This CDR3 region has 16 residues. Per the germline V gene, CDR1 is SGHAT and CDR2 is FQNNGV. V lost 5 bases, J lost 4 bases, and 10 bases stayed unmatched. As DNA, the CDR3 is TGTGCCAGCAGCGGAGGGGTAGCGGGAGGTGCAGAGACCCAGTACTTC. Translating it yields CASSGGVAGGAETQYF.

The chain recombines TRBV28 with TRBJ2-1; no clear D gene. Germline values: CDR1 MDHEN, CDR2 SYDVKM. This CDR3 spans 12 amino acids. V lost 1 base, J lost 10 bases, and 8 bases lay in between. CDR3 in amino acids: CASSLSSREQFF. The CDR3 nucleotides are TGTGCCAGCAGTTTATCTTCCAGGGAGCAGTTCTTC. Using reference TRBV28 and TRBJ2-1 for the parts outside the CDR3, the full variable domain is DVKVTQSSRYLVKRTGEKVFLECVQDMDHENMFWYRQDPGLGLRLIYFSYDVKMKEKGDIPEGYSVSREKKERFSLILESASTNQTSMYLCASSLSSREQFFGPGTRLTVL.

The chain has TRBV7-9 and TRBJ2-2; tentatively, D is TRBD2 (5 bases). The CDR3 is made up of 12 amino acids. V dropped 6 bases and J dropped 7 bases, with 9 bases sitting between them. Germline V gene sequence: CDR1 SEHNR, CDR2 FQNEAQ (reference sequence). The CDR3 nucleotides read TGTGCCAGCAGTCTTAGCGTCGGGGAGCTGTTTTTT. Translation gives CASSLSVGELFF.

The gene calls are TRBV29-1 and TRBJ1-1; 7 nucleotides line up with TRBD1. V shed 5 bases and J 0 bases; nucleotides not matched to a gene: 9. Germline CDR1 SQVTM, CDR2 ANQGSEA. The CDR3 sequence is 15 residues long. The CDR3 region is CSVRAQTGVNTEAFF. The DNA for the CDR3 is TGCAGCGTTCGGGCCCAAACAGGGGTGAACACTGAAGCTTTCTTT.